This T cell receptor (beta chain) was identified during a study of shared clonotypes between healthy human individuals (TCRdb year 2020). For the wider study: The cohort comprised a couple of women and a few men aged 18 to 49 years. Blood TCR repertoires of 5 or 6 healthy adults were deeply sequenced to estimate repertoire size and the extent of clonotype sharing between individuals. Between about 0.94 and 10 billion PBMCs per donor were obtained by leukapheresis. To increase sequencing depth and limit assay-specific biases, TCR repertoire library preparation and sequencing were carried out by different laboratories using diverse techniques. What the research found in general, with its limitations: The genetic and exposure-history diversity represented was limited by the small number of donors. Pairwise subsampling led to the expectation that sequencing depth would affect the degree of clonotype sharing among donors. Sampling was restricted to blood, and TCR repertoires in tissues likely differ from the TCR repertoires found in blood.

For this clone: It lacks a known antigen. The likely explanation is a read error, given a far larger clone one base away. This sample includes further DNA sequences coding for the same CDR3.

The donors were healthy, HIV-negative adults with no recently reported acute infections or vaccinations. All donors were Caucasian adults living in Nashville, Tennessee, USA. For unsorted samples, 85 million to 100 million PBMCs were counted, and genomic DNA was extracted using the QIAamp DNA Blood Mini kit. Blood was collected by leukapheresis, and PBMCs were isolated by Ficoll-Histopaque density gradient centrifugation and then cryopreserved in liquid nitrogen vapor phase. The CDR3 runs 13 amino acids, cysteine and phenylalanine included. Just the 39-base CDR3 DNA is kept, in frame starting at base 1. CDR1 GTSNPN and CDR2 SVGIG are derived from the germline V gene (reference sequence). V is clipped by 6 bases and J by 4 bases, and the sequence between their germline boundaries is 13 bases long. Using the deep immunoSEQ assay, multiplex PCR amplified TCR CDR3 regions from genomic DNA. Extracted genomic DNA from each cell subset was distributed evenly across all wells of several immunoSEQ 96-well plates, and each plate was treated as a replicate. Each replicate PCR for unsorted PBMC received roughly 0.3 ug genomic DNA, equal to tens of thousands of T cell genomes. Ten immunoSEQ deep assay plates were used to sequence the unsorted PBMC genomic DNA. Purified libraries were measured with a Qubit 3.0 fluorometer, size-checked on a Bioanalyzer 2100, and measured again with the KAPA Library Quantification kit. Every immunoSEQ 96-well plate was sequenced on a separate single-read 150-cycle Illumina NextSeq 550 flow cell. Per the source publication's procedure: Because the immunoSEQ output included only junctional sequences and no quality scores, the filtering could not be the same as the filtering used for full-length reads. To assign V/J genes and CDR3, sequences were annotated against IMGT germline references using PyIR, a Python wrapper for IgBLAST v1.9. Reads were filtered out if the reads had weak V/J assignments (E-value above 1e-6), no CDR3, stop codons, out-of-frame junctions, or ambiguous translated residues. V3J clonotypes were defined by identical inferred V gene, J gene, and CDR3 amino acid sequence. Percentage overlap between repertoires was calculated by dividing the number of shared unique clonotypes by the size of the smaller repertoire. RTK rarefaction, the Chao1 estimator, and Recon v2.1 estimates of unobserved clonotypes were used to assess repertoire richness. As stored in TCRdb, this immuneACCESS dataset retains in-frame rearrangements with V and J assigned. A fraction of the clones does not appear; measured against another copy, unresolved V genes explain less than half of the discrepancy, and the remainder lacks a known reason. D and trimming come from the DNA, and the V and J calls and clone size come from that table. A total of under 600,000 clones appear in this sample, about 80% of them only once. The ten top clones hold more than 10% of the sample.

The rearrangement joined TRBV30 to TRBJ1-3, with the D gene uncertain. The receptor was derived from a woman in her 40s in good health. Some clones in this sample may be carry-over from other donors' samples. Sequencing was done on a sample of PBMCs. The DNA sequence is as follows: TGTGCCTGCCACCGCGGTTCCGGAAACACCATATATTTT. Its protein product is CACHRGSGNTIYF.